Below, 2 T cell receptor beta chains from the same sample are listed, as sequenced in a study of preoperative IRX-2 immunotherapy in early breast cancer. The method was immunoSEQ multiplex PCR; TCRdb's version includes in-frame clones alone and lacks a portion of them. The repertoire holds approximately 100,000 clones, 75% to 90% seen once, with around 2.1% in the top ten. Described treatment: preoperative locoregional IRX-2 cytokine immunotherapy. This specimen consisted of tumor tissue, obtained after IRX-2 immunotherapy. The receptors derive from a human donor with breast cancer.

V and J are TRBV19 and TRBJ1-4, with D perhaps matching TRBD1 (5 bases). CDR1 is LNHDA, CDR2 SQIVND, per germline (reference sequence). The CDR3 spans 15 residues. V dropped 5 bases and J dropped 7 bases, with 17 bases sitting between them. DNA of the CDR3: TGTGCCAGTAGTGTGCCCGGGACCGGCGGTGAAAAACTGTTTTTT. Translation: CASSVPGTGGEKLFF.

This chain uses TRBV23-1 with TRBJ1-5; TRBD1 might be the D (6 bases). TRBV23-1 is annotated as an ORF whose role is uncertain. This CDR3 contains 16 residues. Trimming took off 6 bases at V and 9 bases at J, with 24 bases between the two ends. In DNA form, the CDR3 reads TGCGCCAGCAGCTCTCAACCCGGGACAAATAAGTCGCCCCAGCATTTT. It specifies CASSSQPGTNKSPQHF.